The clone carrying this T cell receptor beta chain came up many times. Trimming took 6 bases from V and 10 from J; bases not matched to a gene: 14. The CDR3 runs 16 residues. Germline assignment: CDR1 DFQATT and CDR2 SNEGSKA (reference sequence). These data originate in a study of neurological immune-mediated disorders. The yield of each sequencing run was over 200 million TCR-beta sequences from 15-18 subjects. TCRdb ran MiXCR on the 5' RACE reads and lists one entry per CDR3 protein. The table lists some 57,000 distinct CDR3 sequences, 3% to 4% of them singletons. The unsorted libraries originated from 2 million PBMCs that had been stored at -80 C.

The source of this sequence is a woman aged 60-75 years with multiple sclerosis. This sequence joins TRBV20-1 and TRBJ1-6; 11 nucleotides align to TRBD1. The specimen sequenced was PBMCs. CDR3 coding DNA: TGCAGTGCCAACCTGGGGGGACAGGGGGTTCGATCACCCCTCCACTTT. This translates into CSANLGGQGVRSPLHF.